This T cell receptor (beta chain) comes out of a study of cytotoxic CD8 clonotypes in ibrutinib-treated CLL. In the study overall: Across the patients, some ten were relapsed/refractory, around 16 treatment-naive and roughly 17 IGHV unmutated. General study points: Clonality climbed at ibrutinib response, then dropped toward baseline at progression. Treatment saw public clonotypes, which were uncommon, either contract or stay stable.

Profiled with immunoSEQ multiplex PCR; TCRdb holds only in-frame clones, not every one. The sample has about 160,000 clones; roughly 90% are singletons. Turning to this clone: No antigen is known for it.

Germline values: CDR1 SGHTA, CDR2 FQGTGA. V was clipped by 3 bases and J by 7 bases; unmatched bases: 4. This CDR3 has 14 residues. The material was PBMCs, obtained at disease progression, from a patient treated with ibrutinib. The rearrangement uses TRBV7-3 and TRBJ2-2; 8 nucleotides match TRBD2. This TCR was recovered from a human donor with chronic lymphocytic leukemia. CDR3 sequence: CASSFGLAGGELFF. The DNA for the CDR3 is TGTGCCAGCAGCTTTGGGCTAGCGGGCGGGGAGCTGTTTTTT. The whole variable domain, remainder taken from reference TRBV7-3 and TRBJ2-2, is GAGVSQTPSNKVTEKGKYVELRCDPISGHTALYWYRQSLGQGPEFLIYFQGTGAADDSGLPNDRFFAVRPEGSVSTLKIQRTERGDSAVYLCASSFGLAGGELFFGEGSRLTVL.